The present T cell receptor beta chain was sequenced within a study of T cell responses to AZD1222 COVID-19 vaccine. Study context: Investigators merged groups given second doses at roughly 4 or roughly 12 weeks. Regarding the study as a whole: Spike-specific TCR breadth and depth were elevated following two AZD1222 doses. Repertoires were sampled only after the peak T cell response. The sample set comprised mostly white British donors with more females, and clonal diversity was possibly underestimated.

CDR1 DFQATT and CDR2 SNEGSKA come from the germline V gene (reference sequence). The CDR3 extends over 14 amino acids. The V end was cut by 3 bases, the J end by 2 bases, with 12 bases between. Assay used: immunoSEQ multiplex PCR; TCRdb lists only in-frame clones, some missing. The table records more than 25,000 clones, around nine tenths of them present only once. Of note for this clone: Its cognate antigen is unknown.

The sequencing used peripheral blood, collected on day 0 of AZD1222 vaccination. The chain recombines TRBV20-1 with TRBJ2-3; no reliable D call. The sequence came from an adult in good health. Written as DNA, the CDR3 is TGCAGTGCTAGTGAACAGCAGTTCACAGATACGCAGTATTTT. Its translation is CSASEQQFTDTQYF.